This TCR beta chain was sequenced for a study of blood T cell repertoires in COVID-19. In the study overall: The origin of the acute and convalescent COVID-19 samples was the United States, Italy and Spain.

Patients at the Seattle site were enrolled during active infection and followed longitudinally. Clones were read by immunoSEQ multiplex PCR, and TCRdb kept only the in-frame ones, dropping some. The sample yields some 230,000 clones, roughly 86% seen once. The CDR3 has 13 residues. Germline CDR1 is MNHNS and CDR2 is SASEGT. Trimming shortened V by 1 base and J by 4 bases, and 6 bases separated the two germline ends. The sequencing input was peripheral blood. The genes are TRBV6-1 and TRBJ2-3; maybe TRBD2 (5 bases). The receptor comes from a woman aged 45-65 years with COVID-19, enrolled during active disease. The CDR3 reads CASSEGTSDTQYF. The CDR3 DNA reads as TGTGCCAGCAGTGAAGGGACTTCAGATACGCAGTATTTT.